The sequence of this TCR beta chain was determined in a study of radiotherapy plus CTLA-4 blockade in lung cancer listed by TCRdb under 2018. General notes on the study: Among enrolled patients, around 18% had an objective response and around 33% reached disease control.

Focal radiation therapy combined with CTLA-4 blockade (ipilimumab) was tested in patients with chemo-refractory metastatic non-small-cell lung cancer. Study-level results and caveats: Early dynamic changes in blood T cell clones, together with increased serum interferon-beta after radiation, were reported as the strongest predictors of response. After treatment with radiotherapy and ipilimumab, TCR clones that came from tumors expanded in the peripheral blood.

Reading the germline V gene gives CDR1 MNHNS and CDR2 SASEGT. Spanning cysteine to phenylalanine, the CDR3 consists of 14 amino acids. The kept DNA is CDR3 alone, 42 bases in frame from the first base. In regard to this clone: Which antigen it targets is not known. No much larger clonotype is one base removed from it; base qualities were not supplied.

Receptor libraries were prepared by the immunoSEQ multiplex PCR assay. TCRdb's version of the immuneACCESS table is confined to in-frame rearrangements and falls short of the full clone set. An unresolved V gene accounts for under half of the shortfall where checked; the remainder is of unknown origin. The sample contains around 45,000 clones, less than 75% of them found a single time. The ten largest clones add up to roughly a quarter of the sample. The chain employs TRBV6-1 and TRBJ2-5, and perhaps TRBD1 as D gene, on 6 matching bases. The J call is doubtful: the DNA matches TRBJ2-7 better. The receptor's source is a human donor with non-small cell lung cancer who had a partial response to radiotherapy plus ipilimumab. The source material was peripheral blood, sampled from a patient treated with radiotherapy plus ipilimumab. For the CDR3, the sequence is CASTMTGGDYEQYF. The bases are TGTGCCAGCACTATGACAGGTGGGGACTACGAGCAGTACTTC.